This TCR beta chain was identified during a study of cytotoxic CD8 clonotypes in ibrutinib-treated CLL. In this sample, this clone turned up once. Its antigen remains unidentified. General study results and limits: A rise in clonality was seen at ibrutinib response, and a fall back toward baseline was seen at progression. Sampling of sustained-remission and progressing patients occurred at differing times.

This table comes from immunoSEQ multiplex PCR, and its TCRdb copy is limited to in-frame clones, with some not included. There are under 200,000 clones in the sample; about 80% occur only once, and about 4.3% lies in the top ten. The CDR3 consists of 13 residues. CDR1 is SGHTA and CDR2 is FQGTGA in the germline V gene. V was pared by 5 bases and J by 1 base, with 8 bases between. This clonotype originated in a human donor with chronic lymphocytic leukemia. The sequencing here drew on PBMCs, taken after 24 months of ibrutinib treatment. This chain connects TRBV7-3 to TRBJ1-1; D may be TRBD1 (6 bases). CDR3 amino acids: CASSVTGNTEAFF. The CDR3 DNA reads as TGTGCCAGCAGCGTGACAGGGAACACTGAAGCTTTCTTT. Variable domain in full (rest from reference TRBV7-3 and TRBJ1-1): GAGVSQTPSNKVTEKGKYVELRCDPISGHTALYWYRQSLGQGPEFLIYFQGTGAADDSGLPNDRFFAVRPEGSVSTLKIQRTERGDSAVYLCASSVTGNTEAFFGQGTRLTVV.